These T cell receptor beta chains were read from a single sample in a study of T cell responses to AZD1222 COVID-19 vaccine. Clones were read by immunoSEQ multiplex PCR, and TCRdb kept only the in-frame ones, dropping some. This table has 150,000 to 200,000 clones, 90% to 95% appearing once. The sample here was peripheral blood, taken 28 days after the second AZD1222 dose. Every receptor here comes from an adult who received the AZD1222 COVID-19 vaccine. CDR3s include the opening cysteine and the closing phenylalanine or tryptophan. Each record gives: clone size, V gene, D gene, J gene, CDR3 protein, CDR3 DNA. A D gene is named only where the DNA matches it firmly. Where a row states a size, it is once, few, many or the class of an expanded clone; other rows omit it.

>NA|TRBV29-1|TRBD1|TRBJ1-4
CSVRGPANEKLFF
TGCAGCGTCAGGGGGCCCGCTAATGAAAAACTGTTTTTT
>NA|TRBV19|NA|TRBJ1-1
CASRVSGNTEAFF
TGTGCCAGTAGGGTATCGGGGAACACTGAAGCTTTCTTT
>NA|TRBV30|NA|TRBJ1-3
CAWSGQVTSGNTIYF
TGTGCCTGGAGTGGTCAGGTCACCTCTGGAAACACCATATATTTT
>NA|TRBV18|NA|TRBJ2-3
CASSPQGDTQYF
TGTGCCAGCTCACCACAGGGAGATACGCAGTATTTT
>NA|TRBV6-6|NA|TRBJ1-6
CASSYTTGTHGSPLHF
TGTGCCAGCAGTTACACAACAGGGACCCATGGGTCACCCCTCCACTTT
>NA|TRBV2|NA|TRBJ2-2
CASRRTGELFF
TGTGCCAGCAGGAGGACCGGGGAGCTGTTTTTT
>few|TRBV10-1|NA|TRBJ2-3
CASSRDLNTDTQYF
TGCGCCAGCAGCCGGGACTTAAACACAGATACGCAGTATTTT
>NA|TRBV27|NA|TRBJ1-4
CASSHRSTNEKLFF
TGTGCCAGCAGCCACAGGTCAACTAATGAAAAACTGTTTTTT
>NA|TRBV4-1|TRBD2|TRBJ2-3
CASSPSGRSTDTQYF
TGCGCCAGCAGCCCTAGCGGGAGAAGCACAGATACGCAGTATTTT
>NA|TRBV6-1|TRBD2|TRBJ2-1
CASSEVSASGNNEQFF
TGTGCCAGCAGTGAAGTGTCAGCTAGCGGGAACAATGAGCAGTTCTTC
>once|TRBV4-1|NA|TRBJ2-1
CASSRGKGGLSYNEQFF
TGCGCCAGCAGCCGGGGTAAGGGGGGTCTCTCCTACAATGAGCAGTTCTTC
>few|TRBV5-1|NA|TRBJ1-1
CASSFGTGENTEAFF
TGCGCCAGCAGCTTTGGTACCGGGGAGAACACTGAAGCTTTCTTT
>few|TRBV10-1|TRBD1|TRBJ1-1
CASSDGQGNTEAFF
TGCGCCAGCAGTGACGGACAGGGGAACACTGAAGCTTTCTTT
>NA|TRBV6-5|NA|TRBJ1-1
CASSLQGDTEAFF
TGTGCCAGCAGTTTACAGGGTGACACTGAAGCTTTCTTT
>once|TRBV6-1|TRBD1|TRBJ1-3
CASSDYRRGWGNTIYF
TGTGCCAGCAGTGACTACCGCAGGGGGTGGGGAAACACCATATATTTT
>NA|TRBV2|NA|TRBJ1-2
CASSEDSGYTF
TGTGCCAGCAGTGAAGATTCGGGCTACACCTTC
>NA|TRBV27|NA|TRBJ1-6
CASSFFSYNSPLHF
TGTGCCAGCAGTTTCTTCTCCTATAATTCACCCCTCCACTTT
>NA|TRBV29-1|NA|TRBJ1-5
CSVVSGNQPQHF
TGCAGCGTTGTATCAGGCAATCAGCCCCAGCATTTT
>NA|TRBV7-9|NA|TRBJ1-4
CASSPTGTNEKLFF
TGTGCCAGCAGCCCCACCGGGACTAATGAAAAACTGTTTTTT
>NA|TRBV12-5|TRBD1|TRBJ2-7
CASGLGVDRGGYEQYF
TGTGCTAGTGGTTTGGGCGTGGACAGGGGCGGTTACGAGCAGTACTTC
>NA|TRBV2|NA|TRBJ1-2
CASSPGSANYGYTF
TGTGCCAGCAGCCCAGGGTCAGCTAACTATGGCTACACCTTC
>NA|TRBV15|TRBD1|TRBJ1-3
CATSRTGDPGNTIYF
TGTGCCACCAGCAGGACAGGGGATCCTGGAAACACCATATATTTT